This T cell receptor (beta chain) was sequenced during a study of blood T cell repertoires in COVID-19. The wider study: Spain, Italy and the United States supplied samples that represented acute and convalescent COVID-19. T cells, B-cell-depleted T cells, or PBMCs provided the cDNA or gDNA that served as material.

Germline CDR1 reads SGHRS; CDR2 reads YFSETQ. CDR3 size: 15 residues. With V trimmed by 0 bases and J by 8 bases, 5 bases remained unmatched. Per the original data handling: Estimation of nucleated cell counts was performed using reference gene primer amplification. The table came from immunoSEQ multiplex PCR; TCRdb's copy has only in-frame clones and leaves some out. V and J calls plus clone size are reproduced from that table; the DNA served to infer D and trimming. The sample records 60,000 to 70,000 clones, over 80% being singletons. This clonotype was sampled from a human donor in a cohort sampled during active COVID-19. The chain carries TRBV5-1 and TRBJ1-6; 7 bases fit TRBD1. Sequencing was done on a sample of peripheral blood. The CDR3 reads CASSLETGIYSPLHF. The DNA of the CDR3 is TGCGCCAGCAGCTTGGAGACAGGGATTTATTCACCCCTCCACTTT.